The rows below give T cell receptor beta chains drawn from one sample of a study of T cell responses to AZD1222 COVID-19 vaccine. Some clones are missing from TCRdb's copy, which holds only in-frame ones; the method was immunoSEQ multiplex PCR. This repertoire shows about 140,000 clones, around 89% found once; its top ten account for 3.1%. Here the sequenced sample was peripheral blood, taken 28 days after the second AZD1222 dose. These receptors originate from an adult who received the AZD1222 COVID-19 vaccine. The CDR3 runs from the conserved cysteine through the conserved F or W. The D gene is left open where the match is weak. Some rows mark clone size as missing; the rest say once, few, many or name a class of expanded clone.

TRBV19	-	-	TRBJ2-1	CASSTDWGEAHLYDNEQFF	TGTGCCAGTAGTACCGACTGGGGGGAGGCCCACCTGTATGACAATGAGCAGTTCTTC
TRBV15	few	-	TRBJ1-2	CATSREYGANYGYTF	TGTGCCACCAGCAGAGAATATGGGGCTAACTATGGCTACACCTTC
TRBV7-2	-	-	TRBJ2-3	CASSYLAGTDTQYF	TGTGCCAGCAGCTATTTAGCGGGCACAGATACGCAGTATTTT
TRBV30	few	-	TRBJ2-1	CAWSFKGPTRSTSYNEQFF	TGTGCCTGGAGTTTCAAGGGGCCGACTCGATCCACCTCCTACAATGAGCAGTTCTTC
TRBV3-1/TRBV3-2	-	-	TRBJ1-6	CASSQGSWASYNSPLHF	TGTGCCAGCAGCCAAGGCAGTTGGGCCTCCTATAATTCACCCCTCCACTTT
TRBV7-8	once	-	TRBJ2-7	CASSPQSYEQYF	TGTGCCAGCAGCCCACAGAGCTACGAGCAGTACTTC
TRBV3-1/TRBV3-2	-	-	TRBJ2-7	CASSQDGPGSNEQYF	TGTGCCAGCAGCCAAGACGGGCCAGGGTCCAACGAGCAGTACTTC
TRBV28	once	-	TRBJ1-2	CASMRSLYGYTF	TGTGCCAGCATGAGGTCCCTCTATGGCTACACCTTC
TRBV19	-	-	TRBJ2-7	CASRHAGTSYEQYF	TGTGCCAGTAGACATGCCGGGACATCCTACGAGCAGTACTTC
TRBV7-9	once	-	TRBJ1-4	CASSLLGQLNEKLFF	TGTGCCAGCAGCTTACTCGGACAGTTAAATGAAAAACTGTTTTTT
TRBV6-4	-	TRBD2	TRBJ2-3	CASSLEAGGPDTQYF	TGTGCCAGCAGTCTCGAAGCGGGAGGGCCAGATACGCAGTATTTT
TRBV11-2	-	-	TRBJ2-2	CASSLDWVGAMGTGELFF	TGTGCCAGCAGCTTAGACTGGGTGGGGGCCATGGGGACCGGGGAGCTGTTTTTT
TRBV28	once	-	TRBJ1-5	CASSPQGQPQHF	TGTGCCAGCAGTCCCCAAGGTCAGCCCCAGCATTTT
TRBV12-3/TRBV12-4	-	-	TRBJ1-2	CASSSGSYGYTF	TGTGCCAGCAGCTCTGGCAGTTATGGCTACACCTTC
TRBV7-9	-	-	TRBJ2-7	CASSPAGTRGEQYF	TGTGCCAGCAGCCCAGCCGGGACCCGCGGCGAGCAGTACTTC
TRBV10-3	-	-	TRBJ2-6	CAITGSGANVLTF	TGTGCCATCACTGGCTCTGGGGCCAACGTCCTGACTTTC
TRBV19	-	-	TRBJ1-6	CASSISGTKSVSPLHF	TGTGCCAGTAGTATATCCGGGACCAAATCGGTTTCACCCCTCCACTTT
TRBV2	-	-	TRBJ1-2	CASRADRPGYTF	TGTGCCAGCAGGGCCGACAGGCCAGGCTACACCTTC
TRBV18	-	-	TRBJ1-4	CASSPETAPEKLFF	TGTGCCAGCTCACCAGAGACAGCCCCCGAAAAACTGTTTTTT
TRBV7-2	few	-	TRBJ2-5	CASSLDSGQETQYF	TGTGCCAGCAGCTTAGACAGTGGTCAAGAGACCCAGTACTTC
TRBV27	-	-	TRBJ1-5	CASSPNFGPQHF	TGTGCCAGCAGTCCCAATTTCGGTCCCCAGCATTTT
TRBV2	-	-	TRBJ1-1	CASTGRRDTEAFF	TGTGCCAGTACAGGGAGACGGGACACTGAAGCTTTCTTT
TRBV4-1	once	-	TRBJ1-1	CASSGSRDTIGAFF	TGCGCCAGCAGCGGGTCCCGGGACACTATCGGGGCTTTCTTT
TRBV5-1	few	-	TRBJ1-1	CASSLAGTNGPGRKAFF	TGCGCCAGCAGCTTGGCCGGGACTAACGGGCCAGGGCGTAAAGCTTTCTTT
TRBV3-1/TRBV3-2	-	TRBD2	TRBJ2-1	CASSPFWASGNEQFF	TGTGCCAGCAGTCCATTTTGGGCTAGCGGCAATGAGCAGTTCTTC
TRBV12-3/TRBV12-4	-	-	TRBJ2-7	CASNLRDGYEQYF	TGTGCCAGCAATCTCCGGGACGGATACGAGCAGTACTTC
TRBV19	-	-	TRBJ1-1	CASRGRGSHTEAFF	TGTGCCAGTAGAGGCAGGGGATCTCACACTGAAGCTTTCTTT
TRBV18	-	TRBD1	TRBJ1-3	CASSPATGGHGNTIYF	TGTGCCAGCTCACCCGCGACAGGGGGTCATGGAAACACCATATATTTT
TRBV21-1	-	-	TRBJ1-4	CASDGGGEEKLFF	TGTGCCAGCGATGGGGGAGGTGAGGAAAAACTGTTTTTT
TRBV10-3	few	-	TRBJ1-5	CAISDALGGSNQPQHF	TGTGCCATCAGTGATGCCCTCGGGGGTAGCAATCAGCCCCAGCATTTT
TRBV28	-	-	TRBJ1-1	CASNAWGIGRGTEAFF	TGTGCCAGCAATGCATGGGGAATCGGGCGAGGGACTGAAGCTTTCTTT
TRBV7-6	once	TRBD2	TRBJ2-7	CASSFQRTSSGYEQYF	TGTGCCAGCAGCTTCCAAAGGACTAGCTCGGGGTACGAGCAGTACTTC
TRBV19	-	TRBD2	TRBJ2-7	CASSIAGLAGGLEQYF	TGTGCCAGTAGTATAGCAGGGCTAGCGGGAGGATTGGAGCAGTACTTC
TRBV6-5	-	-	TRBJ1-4	CASLRKGFNEKLFF	TGTGCCAGCCTACGGAAGGGTTTTAATGAAAAACTGTTTTTT
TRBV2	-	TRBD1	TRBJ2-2	CASSTGGGNTGELFF	TGTGCCAGCAGTACAGGGGGCGGAAACACCGGGGAGCTGTTTTTT
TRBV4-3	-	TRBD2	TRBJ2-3	CASSQDLGLAGALARDTQYF	TGCGCCAGCAGCCAAGATCTTGGACTAGCGGGGGCCCTAGCACGAGATACGCAGTATTTT
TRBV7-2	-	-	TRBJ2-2	CASSWEDTGELFF	TGTGCCAGCAGCTGGGAGGACACCGGGGAGCTGTTTTTT
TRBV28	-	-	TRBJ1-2	CASTLGGFNYGYTF	TGTGCCAGCACCCTCGGGGGCTTTAACTATGGCTACACCTTC
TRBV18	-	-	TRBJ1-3	CASSPSGGLGNTIYF	TGTGCCAGCTCACCATCGGGGGGCCTTGGAAACACCATATATTTT
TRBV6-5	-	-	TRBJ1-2	CASRGRQGTNYGYTF	TGTGCCAGCAGAGGCCGGCAGGGGACTAACTATGGCTACACCTTC
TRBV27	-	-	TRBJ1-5	CASGAGRTEQPQHF	TGTGCCAGCGGGGCAGGGCGGACGGAGCAGCCCCAGCATTTT
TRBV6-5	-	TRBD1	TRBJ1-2	CASSVDRDGYTF	TGTGCCAGCAGCGTGGACAGGGACGGCTACACCTTC
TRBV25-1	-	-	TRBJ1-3	CASSEVTGRDTIYF	TGTGCCAGCAGTGAGGTTACAGGGAGAGACACCATATATTTT
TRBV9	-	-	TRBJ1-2	CASSGDTANYGYTF	TGTGCCAGCAGCGGGGACACTGCTAACTATGGCTACACCTTC
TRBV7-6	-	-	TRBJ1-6	CASSLGSPLHF	TGTGCCAGCAGCTTAGGTTCACCCCTCCACTTT
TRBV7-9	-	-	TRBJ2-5	CASSLAKGQETQYF	TGTGCCAGCAGCTTAGCGAAGGGACAAGAGACCCAGTACTTC